This T cell receptor (beta chain) was retrieved from a study of cytomegalovirus exposure and HLA in healthy donors. The study's findings and limits: Looking again later, the authors saw that most CMV-associated TCR beta chains seemed HLA-restricted. Rare sequences made up most TCRs, while some public TCRs were found in many donors. When presence/absence was analysed, sequencing depth was taken to be roughly uniform across donors.

Comments on this clone: Its matching antigen is unknown.

Nominally healthy donors provided the samples, though records likely missed some immune exposures. The V and J ends lost 5 bases and 13 bases, in that order; junction bases with no gene match: 8. The CDR3 contains 13 residues. Germline V CDR1 and CDR2: SGHTA, FQGNSA. PCR involved 60 Vbeta and 13 Jbeta primers. Measured with immunoSEQ multiplex PCR; TCRdb has only the in-frame clones, and not every one. The data contain about 120,000 clones, more than 75% of them singletons. The TCR sequence derives from a man younger than 45 in good health and CMV-seropositive. The sequenced material came from PBMCs. V usage is TRBV7-2 and J usage is TRBJ1-4; 9 nucleotides line up with TRBD1. The CDR3 here is CASSPGTGRVLFF. As DNA, the CDR3 is TGTGCCAGCAGCCCAGGGACAGGGAGGGTACTGTTTTTT. Full variable domain (remainder filled in from reference TRBV7-2 and TRBJ1-4): GAGVSQSPSNKVTEKGKDVELRCDPISGHTALYWYRQSLGQGLEFLIYFQGNSAPDKSGLPSDRFSAERTGGSVSTLTIQRTQQEDSAVYLCASSPGTGRVLFFGSGTQLSVL.